The rows below give T cell receptor beta chains drawn from one sample of a study of post-analysis software for immune sequencing data. TCRdb fed the PCR reads into MiXCR, producing one record per CDR3 protein. The table records about 500,000 distinct CDR3 sequences, approximately 46% of them present only once. The specimen was blood. Receptors were obtained from a girl aged 5-17 years with multiple sclerosis. Each CDR3 is given with its conserved first and last residue. The order of the fields is CDR3 protein, CDR3 DNA, clone size, V gene, D gene, J gene. A D gene is named only where the DNA matches it firmly. Rows give clone size only sometimes, using once, few, many, or a class for an expanded clone.

CDR3aa: CATSDRPSGPYNERFF
CDR3nt: TGTGCCACCAGTGACCGTCCTAGCGGTCCCTACAATGAGCGGTTCTTC
abundance: -
v_gene: TRBV24-1
d_gene: TRBD2
j_gene: TRBJ2-1

CDR3aa: CASSLTPGSTDTQYF
CDR3nt: TGTGCCAGCAGCTTAACCCCGGGTAGCACAGATACGCAGTATTTT
abundance: -
v_gene: TRBV7-3
d_gene: -
j_gene: TRBJ2-3

CDR3aa: CSVEEADYGYTF
CDR3nt: TGCAGCGTTGAAGAGGCAGACTATGGCTACACCTTC
abundance: few
v_gene: TRBV29-1
d_gene: -
j_gene: TRBJ1-2

CDR3aa: CASSESRTGDVYEQYF
CDR3nt: TGTGCCAGCAGTGAATCCCGGACAGGCGACGTCTACGAGCAGTACTTC
abundance: few
v_gene: TRBV25-1
d_gene: TRBD1
j_gene: TRBJ2-7

CDR3aa: CSASGRATDTRYF
CDR3nt: TGCAGTGCGAGCGGGAGGGCTACAGATACGCGGTATTTT
abundance: -
v_gene: TRBV20-1
d_gene: TRBD2
j_gene: TRBJ2-3

CDR3aa: CASSLGQRATNEKLFF
CDR3nt: TGCGCCAGCAGCTTGGGACAGCGAGCAACTAATGAAAAACTGTTTTTT
abundance: -
v_gene: TRBV5-1
d_gene: -
j_gene: TRBJ1-4

CDR3aa: CSATFFGGSSYEQYF
CDR3nt: TGCAGTGCCACCTTTTTTGGCGGGAGCTCCTACGAGCAGTACTTC
abundance: -
v_gene: TRBV20-1
d_gene: TRBD2
j_gene: TRBJ2-7

CDR3aa: CASSYGQGVSYEQYF
CDR3nt: TGTGCCAGCAGTTACGGACAGGGAGTATCCTACGAGCAGTACTTC
abundance: many
v_gene: TRBV6-5
d_gene: TRBD1
j_gene: TRBJ2-7

CDR3aa: CASSQDLSGGNTEAFF
CDR3nt: TGTGCCAGCAGCCAAGATTTGTCAGGCGGGAACACTGAAGCTTTCTTT
abundance: -
v_gene: TRBV4-2
d_gene: -
j_gene: TRBJ1-1

CDR3aa: CASENVPGTGELVQFF
CDR3nt: TGTGCCAGCGAAAATGTTCCCGGGACAGGGGAACTCGTCCAGTTCTTC
abundance: few
v_gene: TRBV6-1
d_gene: TRBD1
j_gene: TRBJ2-1

CDR3aa: CASSQDTHLLGYTF
CDR3nt: TGTGCCAGCAGCCAAGATACCCACTTGTTGGGCTACACCTTC
abundance: -
v_gene: TRBV14
d_gene: -
j_gene: TRBJ1-2

CDR3aa: CASSYHSGPGERYEQYF
CDR3nt: TGTGCCAGCAGTTACCACTCGGGTCCGGGAGAGCGCTACGAGCAGTACTTC
abundance: -
v_gene: TRBV6-5
d_gene: -
j_gene: TRBJ2-7

CDR3aa: CASSFLSDEAFF
CDR3nt: TGTGCCAGCAGTTTTCTTTCTGATGAAGCTTTCTTT
abundance: once
v_gene: TRBV28
d_gene: -
j_gene: TRBJ1-1

CDR3aa: CASSPGTSSTDTQYF
CDR3nt: TGTGCCAGCAGCCCCGGGACTAGCTCCACAGATACGCAGTATTTT
abundance: -
v_gene: TRBV7-8
d_gene: TRBD2
j_gene: TRBJ2-3

CDR3aa: CASSYLRDNEQFF
CDR3nt: TGCGCCAGCAGCTACCTCAGGGACAATGAGCAGTTCTTC
abundance: -
v_gene: TRBV5-1
d_gene: -
j_gene: TRBJ2-1

CDR3aa: CSVGSGYAVESNTEAFF
CDR3nt: TGCAGCGTTGGGTCTGGGTACGCCGTGGAATCGAACACTGAAGCTTTCTTT
abundance: -
v_gene: TRBV29-1
d_gene: -
j_gene: TRBJ1-1

CDR3aa: CSVEWGDGYTF
CDR3nt: TGCAGCGTTGAATGGGGGGACGGCTACACCTTC
abundance: -
v_gene: TRBV29-1
d_gene: -
j_gene: TRBJ1-2

CDR3aa: CASSHPGGLAGLNEQFF
CDR3nt: TGTGCCAGCAGCCACCCAGGGGGACTAGCGGGCCTCAATGAGCAGTTCTTC
abundance: -
v_gene: TRBV13
d_gene: TRBD2
j_gene: TRBJ2-1

CDR3aa: CSATGLAGYQETQYF
CDR3nt: TGCAGTGCCACGGGACTAGCGGGATACCAAGAGACCCAGTACTTC
abundance: -
v_gene: TRBV20-1
d_gene: TRBD2
j_gene: TRBJ2-5

CDR3aa: CASSEAPLAGGVQETQYF
CDR3nt: TGTGCCAGCAGTGAAGCCCCCTTGGCGGGAGGGGTCCAAGAGACCCAGTACTTC
abundance: -
v_gene: TRBV6-1
d_gene: TRBD2
j_gene: TRBJ2-5

CDR3aa: CASSPTAGYGYTF
CDR3nt: TGTGCCAGCAGTCCAACCGCCGGCTATGGCTACACCTTC
abundance: -
v_gene: TRBV28
d_gene: -
j_gene: TRBJ1-2

CDR3aa: CASSLPGSEQYF
CDR3nt: TGTGCCAGCAGCTTGCCGGGGTCCGAGCAGTACTTC
abundance: few
v_gene: TRBV5-6
d_gene: -
j_gene: TRBJ2-7

CDR3aa: CASSQGVWGFDEQFF
CDR3nt: TGCGCCAGCAGCCAAGGGGTATGGGGGTTCGATGAGCAGTTCTTC
abundance: -
v_gene: TRBV4-3
d_gene: -
j_gene: TRBJ2-1

CDR3aa: CASSLASRPSSYEQYF
CDR3nt: TGTGCCAGCAGCTTAGCTAGTCGGCCGAGCTCCTACGAGCAGTACTTC
abundance: few
v_gene: TRBV7-2
d_gene: -
j_gene: TRBJ2-7

CDR3aa: CASSLVTRGLSSYNEQFF
CDR3nt: TGTGCCAGCAGTTTAGTGACGCGGGGGCTCAGCTCCTACAATGAGCAGTTCTTC
abundance: few
v_gene: TRBV12-3/TRBV12-4
d_gene: -
j_gene: TRBJ2-1

CDR3aa: CASSYSWTSGSLGDTQYF
CDR3nt: TGTGCCAGCAGTTACTCGTGGACTAGCGGGAGCCTCGGAGATACGCAGTATTTT
abundance: few
v_gene: TRBV6-5
d_gene: TRBD2
j_gene: TRBJ2-3

CDR3aa: CATSRDLRDSSSRDGYTF
CDR3nt: TGTGCCACCAGCAGAGATCTCCGGGACAGCAGTTCGAGAGATGGCTACACCTTC
abundance: few
v_gene: TRBV15
d_gene: TRBD1
j_gene: TRBJ1-2

CDR3aa: CASRAGQNTEAFF
CDR3nt: TGTGCCAGCAGGGCAGGTCAGAACACTGAAGCTTTCTTT
abundance: once
v_gene: TRBV6-1
d_gene: -
j_gene: TRBJ1-1

CDR3aa: CASSFWRGETQYF
CDR3nt: TGTGCCAGCAGTTTCTGGCGTGGGGAGACCCAGTACTTC
abundance: -
v_gene: TRBV6-4
d_gene: -
j_gene: TRBJ2-5

CDR3aa: CASRERNSRGQFF
CDR3nt: TGTGCCAGCAGGGAACGCAACTCCCGAGGGCAGTTCTTC
abundance: -
v_gene: TRBV25-1
d_gene: -
j_gene: TRBJ2-1

CDR3aa: CASSLGPAQGFSYNEQFF
CDR3nt: TGTGCCAGCAGTTTAGGACCCGCACAGGGCTTCTCCTACAATGAGCAGTTCTTC
abundance: -
v_gene: TRBV27
d_gene: -
j_gene: TRBJ2-1

CDR3aa: CASSYSLTSLDEQFF
CDR3nt: TGTGCCAGCAGCTATTCACTGACTAGCTTGGATGAGCAGTTCTTC
abundance: few
v_gene: TRBV11-2
d_gene: TRBD2
j_gene: TRBJ2-1

CDR3aa: CASSQEVTAGVTDTQYF
CDR3nt: TGCGCCAGCAGCCAAGAAGTTACGGCGGGGGTCACAGATACGCAGTATTTT
abundance: -
v_gene: TRBV4-3
d_gene: TRBD2
j_gene: TRBJ2-3

CDR3aa: CSARWDPDNEQFF
CDR3nt: TGCAGTGCTAGATGGGACCCCGACAATGAGCAGTTCTTC
abundance: few
v_gene: TRBV20-1
d_gene: -
j_gene: TRBJ2-1

CDR3aa: CASSQPGLAGDTQYF
CDR3nt: TGTGCCAGCTCCCAACCGGGACTAGCGGGAGATACGCAGTATTTT
abundance: once
v_gene: TRBV18
d_gene: TRBD2
j_gene: TRBJ2-3

CDR3aa: CSARDPSPGAGPSTDTQYF
CDR3nt: TGCAGTGCTAGAGATCCCTCCCCCGGCGCTGGGCCTAGCACAGATACGCAGTATTTT
abundance: few
v_gene: TRBV20-1
d_gene: -
j_gene: TRBJ2-3

CDR3aa: CASTKTGSHNEQYF
CDR3nt: TGTGCCAGCACCAAGACAGGGTCCCACAATGAGCAGTACTTC
abundance: -
v_gene: TRBV25-1
d_gene: TRBD1
j_gene: TRBJ2-4

CDR3aa: CASSSCLDRPDHEQYF
CDR3nt: TGTGCCAGCAGCTCTTGCCTCGACAGGCCGGACCACGAGCAGTACTTC
abundance: -
v_gene: TRBV7-3
d_gene: -
j_gene: TRBJ2-7

CDR3aa: CASSQEVRAGTQYF
CDR3nt: TGTGCCAGCAGCCAAGAAGTTCGGGCTGGTACGCAGTATTTT
abundance: few
v_gene: TRBV14
d_gene: -
j_gene: TRBJ2-3

CDR3aa: CASSLKGRETQYF
CDR3nt: TGTGCCAGCAGCTTGAAAGGGCGCGAGACCCAGTACTTC
abundance: few
v_gene: TRBV5-5
d_gene: -
j_gene: TRBJ2-5

CDR3aa: CASSKGSGRRSNDTEAFF
CDR3nt: TGTGCCAGTAGCAAAGGGTCGGGTAGGAGGTCAAATGACACTGAAGCTTTCTTT
abundance: few
v_gene: TRBV21-1
d_gene: -
j_gene: TRBJ1-1

CDR3aa: CASRPGVMNTEAFF
CDR3nt: TGTGCCAGCAGGCCGGGAGTGATGAACACTGAAGCTTTCTTT
abundance: -
v_gene: TRBV28
d_gene: -
j_gene: TRBJ1-1

CDR3aa: CAWTSVQGGTEAFF
CDR3nt: TGTGCCTGGACCTCTGTACAGGGTGGGACTGAAGCTTTCTTT
abundance: -
v_gene: TRBV30
d_gene: -
j_gene: TRBJ1-1

CDR3aa: CASTPGLTNNEQFF
CDR3nt: TGCGCCAGCACCCCAGGACTTACCAACAATGAGCAGTTCTTC
abundance: -
v_gene: TRBV5-1
d_gene: -
j_gene: TRBJ2-1

CDR3aa: CSVVPPNTGELFF
CDR3nt: TGCAGCGTTGTTCCTCCGAACACCGGGGAGCTGTTTTTT
abundance: -
v_gene: TRBV29-1
d_gene: -
j_gene: TRBJ2-2

CDR3aa: CASSQGRTTSGRFNEQFF
CDR3nt: TGTGCCAGCAGCCAAGGAAGAACCACTAGCGGGAGGTTCAATGAGCAGTTCTTC
abundance: -
v_gene: TRBV4-2
d_gene: TRBD2
j_gene: TRBJ2-1

CDR3aa: CASSLMVEAETQYF
CDR3nt: TGTGCCAGCAGTTTAATGGTTGAGGCGGAGACCCAGTACTTC
abundance: -
v_gene: TRBV12-3/TRBV12-4
d_gene: -
j_gene: TRBJ2-5

CDR3aa: CATSPRRDTSYEQYF
CDR3nt: TGTGCCACCAGCCCTCGCCGGGACACTTCCTACGAGCAGTACTTC
abundance: few
v_gene: TRBV15
d_gene: -
j_gene: TRBJ2-7

CDR3aa: CASSRDGSGSYEQYF
CDR3nt: TGCGCCAGCAGCCGGGACGGGAGTGGGAGTTACGAGCAGTACTTC
abundance: -
v_gene: TRBV4-3
d_gene: -
j_gene: TRBJ2-7

CDR3aa: CASTQGLNEKLFF
CDR3nt: TGTGCCAGCACACAGGGCCTTAATGAAAAACTGTTTTTT
abundance: -
v_gene: TRBV2
d_gene: -
j_gene: TRBJ1-4

CDR3aa: CASSQDGVAGGNEQFF
CDR3nt: TGCGCCAGCAGCCAAGATGGAGTCGCGGGAGGCAATGAGCAGTTCTTC
abundance: few
v_gene: TRBV4-1
d_gene: TRBD2
j_gene: TRBJ2-1

CDR3aa: CSARGLTYEQYF
CDR3nt: TGCAGTGCTAGAGGACTCACCTACGAGCAGTACTTC
abundance: few
v_gene: TRBV20-1
d_gene: -
j_gene: TRBJ2-7

CDR3aa: CASSPNRVGSYNEQFF
CDR3nt: TGTGCCAGCAGCCCAAACAGGGTTGGTTCCTACAATGAGCAGTTCTTC
abundance: -
v_gene: TRBV7-8
d_gene: -
j_gene: TRBJ2-1

CDR3aa: CASSLGLAAPFSYNEQFF
CDR3nt: TGTGCCAGCAGCTTAGGACTAGCGGCCCCTTTCTCCTACAATGAGCAGTTCTTC
abundance: -
v_gene: TRBV7-2
d_gene: TRBD2
j_gene: TRBJ2-1